Presented here are 14 T cell receptor beta chains from one specimen sequenced in a study of blood T cell repertoires in COVID-19 (dated by TCRdb to the early 2020s). Library method: the immunoSEQ multiplex PCR assay. TCRdb took this table from immuneACCESS and kept in-frame rearrangements with V and J called. Such tables lack part of the clones; where checked against another copy, unresolved V genes explain under half of the gap, and the rest is unexplained. The sample profile shows more than 65,000 clones; approximately 82% of them were found once. 8.5% to 10% of the sample is taken by the ten largest. The sequenced sample was peripheral blood. The receptors shown here come from a woman older than 75 with acute or convalescent COVID-19.

The rearrangement joins TRBV28 to TRBJ2-7; tentatively, D is TRBD1 (6 bases). V lost 7 bases to trimming and J lost 2 bases, with 18 bases between them. CDR1 MDHEN and CDR2 SYDVKM come from the germline V gene. The CDR3 contains 15 residues. CDR3 region: CASTVTGWKTYEQYF. CDR3 bases: TGTGCCAGCACTGTTACAGGGTGGAAGACCTACGAGCAGTACTTC. The variable domain in full, with the rest retrieved from reference TRBV28 and TRBJ2-7, is DVKVTQSSRYLVKRTGEKVFLECVQDMDHENMFWYRQDPGLGLRLIYFSYDVKMKEKGDIPEGYSVSREKKERFSLILESASTNQTSMYLCASTVTGWKTYEQYFGPGTRLTVT.

This clone was found once. DNA for the CDR3: TGTGCCAGCAGCCTACAGGGAAGGGTGGAAAATCAGCCCCAGCATTTT. This sequence encodes CASSLQGRVENQPQHF. The rearrangement uses TRBV5-6 and TRBJ1-5, with a tentative D call TRBD1 (6 bases). V dropped 4 bases and J dropped 4 bases, with 18 bases sitting between them. This CDR3 comprises 16 residues. Germline lookup yields CDR1 SGHDT and CDR2 YYEEEE.

The chain recombines TRBV5-4 with TRBJ2-7; 8 nucleotides align to TRBD2. V was pared by 0 bases and J by 1 base, with 6 bases of the junction left unmatched. This CDR3 has 16 residues. Germline V CDR1 and CDR2: SGHNT, YYREEE (reference sequence). The CDR3 DNA sequence: TGTGCCAGCAGCTTGGGATTGGCGGGGGGTTCCTACGAGCAGTACTTC. Translating it yields CASSLGLAGGSYEQYF.

The rearrangement joins TRBV6-5 to TRBJ1-3, with 8 bases fitting TRBD1. V lost 5 bases to trimming and J lost 3 bases; unmatched junction nucleotides: 3. Germline values: CDR1 MNHEY, CDR2 SVGAGI. The length of the CDR3 is 14 residues. The CDR3 sequence: CASSPQGDGNTIYF. CDR3 nucleotide sequence: TGTGCCAGCAGTCCACAGGGGGATGGAAACACCATATATTTT.

J is TRBJ2-2 and V is TRBV6-5; 10 bases line up with TRBD1. There are 15 residues in the CDR3. CDR1 is MNHEY and CDR2 is SVGAGI in the germline V gene. J gave up 4 bases and V 6 bases, and 5 bases lay outside the gene matches. The CDR3 spells CASSDRGRSTGELFF. For the CDR3, the DNA is TGTGCCAGCAGCGACAGGGGGCGTAGCACCGGGGAGCTGTTTTTT.

The chain couples TRBV2 to TRBJ2-2; TRBD2 matches at 8 bases. CDR1 is SNHLY, CDR2 FYNNEI, per germline. V gave up 5 bases and J gave up 3 bases; unmatched junction bases: 8. The CDR3 sequence is 16 residues long. The CDR3 loop reads CASSLISGEYTGELFF. The DNA for the CDR3 is TGTGCCAGCAGTCTAATTAGCGGGGAGTACACCGGGGAGCTGTTTTTT. Full variable domain (remainder filled in from reference TRBV2 and TRBJ2-2): EPEVTQTPSHQVTQMGQEVILRCVPISNHLYFYWYRQILGQKVEFLVSFYNNEISEKSEIFDDQFSVERPDGSNFTLKIRSTKLEDSAMYFCASSLISGEYTGELFFGEGSRLTVL.

The chain recombines TRBV21-1 with TRBJ1-1; TRBD1, the table's D call, was not compared with the DNA. TRBV21-1 is recorded as a pseudogene. The CDR3 runs to 12 residues. The CDR3 loop reads CASPRGNTEAFF. CDR3 DNA sequence: TGTGCCAGCCCTAGGGGGAACACTGAAGCTTTCTTT.

V gene TRBV20-1 combines with J gene TRBJ2-1; D perhaps matches TRBD2 (6 bases). Germline V gene lookup returns CDR1 DFQATT and CDR2 SNEGSKA (reference sequence). V was shortened by 3 bases and J by 3 bases, with 15 bases between the two germline ends. The CDR3 loop spans 15 amino acids. CDR3 nucleotide sequence: TGCAGTGCTAGTGGACTACTCACGTTCTACAATGAGCAGTTCTTC. Translated: CSASGLLTFYNEQFF.

The chain links TRBV27 to TRBJ2-2; 8 positions match TRBD1. CDR3 length: 16 amino acids. Germline-derived CDR1 and CDR2 are MNHEY and SMNVEV (reference sequence). Trimming cost V 2 bases and J 4 bases; bases outside gene matches: 6. In nucleotides, the CDR3 is TGTGCCAGCAGTTTAGATAGGACAGGGTTCACCGGGGAGCTGTTTTTT. Translation: CASSLDRTGFTGELFF.

The V call is TRBV19, the J call TRBJ1-2, with 7 bases fitting TRBD1. From germline, CDR1 is LNHDA and CDR2 SQIVND (reference sequence). The CDR3 is made up of 13 amino acids. V shed 6 bases and J 4 bases; nucleotides not matched to a gene: 5. CDR3 DNA: TGTGCCAGTAGGACAGGGATGATCTATGGCTACACCTTC. It translates to CASRTGMIYGYTF.

The chain links TRBV5-1 to TRBJ2-7, with 7 bases matching TRBD1. This CDR3 has 15 amino acids. After removal of 1 base from V and 0 bases from J, the junction contained 4 bases not matched to a gene. Germline lookup yields CDR1 SGHRS and CDR2 YFSETQ. The CDR3 sequence is CASSLRQGSSYEQYF. The CDR3 DNA follows: TGCGCCAGCAGCTTGAGACAGGGCAGCTCCTACGAGCAGTACTTC.

The chain is built from TRBV9 and TRBJ2-2, with TRBD1 matching 8 bases. V shed 3 bases and J 6 bases; nucleotides not matched to a gene: 16. This CDR3 comprises 18 residues. CDR1 and CDR2 from the germline V gene are SGDLS and YYNGEE. The CDR3 region has the DNA TGTGCCAGCAGCGGGACCGGGACAGGTGAAGTCCGGGCCGGGGAGCTGTTTTTT. Amino acids: CASSGTGTGEVRAGELFF.

This clone was detected once. In DNA, the CDR3 is TGCAGTGCTAGTGTCGGGGAGGTGGACGAAAAACTGTTTTTT. It specifies CSASVGEVDEKLFF. This sequence joins TRBV20-1 and TRBJ1-4; D ambiguous. Trimming pared 3 bases from V and 8 bases from J, leaving 16 bases between. Germline loops: CDR1 DFQATT, CDR2 SNEGSKA (reference sequence). This CDR3 is 14 amino acids long.

This rearrangement joins TRBV6-5 to TRBJ1-2; 11 nucleotides line up with TRBD1. The V segment lost 6 bases and the J segment 3 bases; nucleotides outside the gene matches: 6. This CDR3 comprises 15 residues. The germline CDR1 and CDR2 sequences are MNHEY and SVGAGI. DNA for the CDR3: TGTGCCAGCAGGGGGACAGGGGGAATGGACTATGGCTACACCTTC. This gives the protein CASRGTGGMDYGYTF.